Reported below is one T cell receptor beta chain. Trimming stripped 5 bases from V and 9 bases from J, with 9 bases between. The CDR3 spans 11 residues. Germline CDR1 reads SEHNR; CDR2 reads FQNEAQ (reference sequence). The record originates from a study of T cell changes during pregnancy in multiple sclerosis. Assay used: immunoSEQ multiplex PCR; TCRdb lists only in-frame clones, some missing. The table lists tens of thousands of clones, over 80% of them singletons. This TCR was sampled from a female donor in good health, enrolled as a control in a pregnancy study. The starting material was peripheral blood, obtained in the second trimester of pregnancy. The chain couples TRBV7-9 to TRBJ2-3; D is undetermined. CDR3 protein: CASSTTVTQYF. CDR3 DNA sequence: TGTGCCAGCAGCACCACAGTGACGCAGTATTTT.